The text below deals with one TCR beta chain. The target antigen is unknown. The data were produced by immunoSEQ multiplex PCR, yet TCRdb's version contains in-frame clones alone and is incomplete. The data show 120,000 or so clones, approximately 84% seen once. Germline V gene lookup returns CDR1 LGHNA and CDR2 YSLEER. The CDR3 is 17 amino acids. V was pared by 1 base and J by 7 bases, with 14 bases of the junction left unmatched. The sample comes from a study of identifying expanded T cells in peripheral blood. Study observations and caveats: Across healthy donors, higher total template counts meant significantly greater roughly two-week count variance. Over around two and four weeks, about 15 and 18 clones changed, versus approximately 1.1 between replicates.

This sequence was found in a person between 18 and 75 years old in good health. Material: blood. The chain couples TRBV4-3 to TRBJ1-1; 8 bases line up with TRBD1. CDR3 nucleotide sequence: TGCGCCAGCAGCCAAGGTCTCCAGGGGGCGATAGAGGTTGAAGCTTTCTTT. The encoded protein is CASSQGLQGAIEVEAFF.